Sequencing of this T cell receptor beta chain was carried out in a study of T-cell reconstitution after alpha-beta-depleted transplantation in children. Regarding the study as a whole: About two months after transplant, alpha-beta T cells reportedly came from several hundred expanded graft clones. T-cell numbers and diversity, one year after transplant, stemmed largely from T cells that were newly produced. From surviving recipient T cells and thymic progenitors came the high day-60 TCRbeta diversity observed in some patients.

Germline CDR1 is MDHEN and CDR2 is SYDVKM. V dropped 8 bases and J dropped 7 bases, with 14 bases sitting between them. The CDR3 has 12 amino acids. Turning to this clonotype: Its matching antigen is unknown. Since a much larger clone is just one base distant, this may be a read error.

Unique molecular identifiers were incorporated when the TCRbeta library was constructed. TCRdb independently ran MiXCR on the PCR reads; one entry per CDR3 protein. The sample holds tens of thousands of distinct CDR3 sequences; roughly 15% are singletons and the top ten take 25% to 30%. The rearrangement links TRBV28 to TRBJ2-5; D gene uncertain. This specimen consisted of PBMCs, mostly from graft donor cells, obtained 180 days after TCRalphabeta/CD19-depleted stem cell transplant. This TCR came from a male patient aged 2 to 10 who had a stem cell transplant for acute lymphoblastic leukemia, so the T cells may come from the graft donor. DNA of the CDR3: TGTGCCAGCGCCCCAGCTTGGGTGACCCAGTACTTC. Its translation: CASAPAWVTQYF.